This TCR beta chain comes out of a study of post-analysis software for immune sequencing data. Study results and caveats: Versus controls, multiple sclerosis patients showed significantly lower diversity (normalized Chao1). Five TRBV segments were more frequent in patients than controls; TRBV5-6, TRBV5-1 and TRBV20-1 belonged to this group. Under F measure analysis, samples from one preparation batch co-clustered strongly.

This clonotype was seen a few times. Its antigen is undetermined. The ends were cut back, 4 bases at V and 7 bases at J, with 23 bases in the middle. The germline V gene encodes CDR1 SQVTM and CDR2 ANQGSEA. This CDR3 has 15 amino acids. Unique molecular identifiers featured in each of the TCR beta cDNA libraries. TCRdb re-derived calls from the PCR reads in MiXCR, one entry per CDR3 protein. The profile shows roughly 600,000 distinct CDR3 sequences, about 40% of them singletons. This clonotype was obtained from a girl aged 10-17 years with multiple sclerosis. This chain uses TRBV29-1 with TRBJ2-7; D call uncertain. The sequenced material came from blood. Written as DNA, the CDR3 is TGCAGCGTTGGATCGACCCCCCTATTCCCTGGGGAGCAGTACTTC. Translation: CSVGSTPLFPGEQYF.